This T cell receptor beta chain was observed in a study of blood T cell repertoires in COVID-19. At the level of the study: Sites across the United States, Italy and Spain contributed samples from acute and convalescent COVID-19.

The Seattle site enrolled patients during active infection and followed them longitudinally. The CDR3 is 14 amino acids. Deletions cut 0 bases from V and 0 bases from J, with 5 bases between. Germline CDR1 MNHEY, CDR2 SVGAGI. In the authors' methods: Nucleated cell number was recorded as an estimate derived from reference gene primer amplification. Sequencing was performed with immunoSEQ multiplex PCR; in TCRdb, only in-frame clones are kept and a portion is missing. D and trimming come from the DNA, and the V and J calls and clone size come from that table. Among some 290,000 clones listed, 88% were seen once.

This TCR came from a woman aged 25-40 years with COVID-19, enrolled during active disease. The sample was peripheral blood. The V and J genes are TRBV6-5 and TRBJ1-1; D is uncertain. CDR3 in DNA: TGTGCCAGCAGTTACTCATCCATGAACACTGAAGCTTTCTTT. This codes for CASSYSSMNTEAFF.